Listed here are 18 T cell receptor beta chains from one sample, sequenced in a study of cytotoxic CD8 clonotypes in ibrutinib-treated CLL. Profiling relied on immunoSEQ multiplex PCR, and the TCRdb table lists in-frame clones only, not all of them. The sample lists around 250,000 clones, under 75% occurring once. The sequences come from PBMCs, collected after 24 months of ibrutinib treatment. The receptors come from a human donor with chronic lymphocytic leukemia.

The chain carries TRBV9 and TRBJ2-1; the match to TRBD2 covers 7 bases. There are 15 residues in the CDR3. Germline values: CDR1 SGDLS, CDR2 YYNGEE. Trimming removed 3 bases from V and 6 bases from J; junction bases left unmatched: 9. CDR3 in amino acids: CASSDVAGPLNEQFF. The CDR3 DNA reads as TGTGCCAGCAGCGACGTAGCGGGCCCCCTCAATGAGCAGTTCTTC.

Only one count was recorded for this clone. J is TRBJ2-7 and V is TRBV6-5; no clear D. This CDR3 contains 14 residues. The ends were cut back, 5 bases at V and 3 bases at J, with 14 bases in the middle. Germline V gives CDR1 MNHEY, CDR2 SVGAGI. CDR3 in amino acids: CASSPNPLFYEQYF. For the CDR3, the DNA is TGTGCCAGCAGTCCAAACCCTCTTTTCTACGAGCAGTACTTC.

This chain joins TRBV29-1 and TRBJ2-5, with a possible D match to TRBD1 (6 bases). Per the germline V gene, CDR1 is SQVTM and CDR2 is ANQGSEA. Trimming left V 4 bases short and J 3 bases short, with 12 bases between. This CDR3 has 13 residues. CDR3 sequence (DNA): TGCAGCGTTGGGGGTTCAGGGGAAGAGACCCAGTACTTC. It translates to CSVGGSGEETQYF.

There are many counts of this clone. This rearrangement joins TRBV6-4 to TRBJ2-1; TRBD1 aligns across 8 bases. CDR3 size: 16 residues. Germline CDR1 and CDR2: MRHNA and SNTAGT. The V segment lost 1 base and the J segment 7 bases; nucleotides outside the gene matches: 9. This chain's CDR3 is CASSDWNRGDKNEQFF. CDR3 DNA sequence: TGTGCCAGCAGTGACTGGAACAGGGGGGACAAAAATGAGCAGTTCTTC.

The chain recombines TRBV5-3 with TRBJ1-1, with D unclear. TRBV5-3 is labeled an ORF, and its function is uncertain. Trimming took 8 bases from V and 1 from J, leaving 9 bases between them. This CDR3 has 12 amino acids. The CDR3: CASRLGNTEAFF. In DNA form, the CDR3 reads TGTGCCAGCAGGTTGGGGAACACTGAAGCTTTCTTT.

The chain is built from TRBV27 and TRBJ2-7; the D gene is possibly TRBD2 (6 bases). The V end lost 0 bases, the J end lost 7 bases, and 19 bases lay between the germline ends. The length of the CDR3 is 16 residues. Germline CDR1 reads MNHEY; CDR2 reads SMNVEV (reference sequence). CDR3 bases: TGTGCCAGCAGTTTATCGCCTACTGGGACTTTTGGGGAGCAGTACTTC. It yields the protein CASSLSPTGTFGEQYF.

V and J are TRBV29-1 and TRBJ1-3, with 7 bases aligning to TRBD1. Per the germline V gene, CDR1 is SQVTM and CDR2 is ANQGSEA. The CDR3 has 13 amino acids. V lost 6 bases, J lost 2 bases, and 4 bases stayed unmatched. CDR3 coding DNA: TGCAGCGTCGCAGGACAGGCTGGAAACACCATATATTTT. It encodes CSVAGQAGNTIYF.

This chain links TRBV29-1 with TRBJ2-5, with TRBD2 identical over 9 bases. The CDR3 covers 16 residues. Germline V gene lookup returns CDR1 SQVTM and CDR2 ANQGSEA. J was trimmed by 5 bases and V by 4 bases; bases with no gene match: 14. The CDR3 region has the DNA TGCAGCGTTGTGAGGCTAGCGGGGATTCCCGGTGAGACCCAGTACTTC. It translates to CSVVRLAGIPGETQYF.

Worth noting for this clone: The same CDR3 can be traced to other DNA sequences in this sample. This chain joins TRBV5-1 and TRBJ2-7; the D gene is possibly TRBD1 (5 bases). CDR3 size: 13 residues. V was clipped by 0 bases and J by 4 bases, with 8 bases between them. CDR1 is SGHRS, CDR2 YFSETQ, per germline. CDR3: CASSLGGGYEQYF. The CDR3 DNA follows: TGCGCCAGCAGCTTGGGGGGCGGTTACGAGCAGTACTTC.

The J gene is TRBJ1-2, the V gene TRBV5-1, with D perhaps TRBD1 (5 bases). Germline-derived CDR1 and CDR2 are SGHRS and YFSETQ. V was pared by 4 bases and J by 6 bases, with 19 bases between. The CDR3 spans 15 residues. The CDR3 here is CASSPLPGRADGYTF. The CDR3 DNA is TGCGCCAGCAGCCCCCTCCCGGGGCGAGCTGATGGCTACACCTTC.

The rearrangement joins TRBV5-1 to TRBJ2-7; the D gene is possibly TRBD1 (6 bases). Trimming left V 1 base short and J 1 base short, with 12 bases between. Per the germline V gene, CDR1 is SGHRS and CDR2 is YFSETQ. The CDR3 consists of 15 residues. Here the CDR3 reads CASSLKGDASYEQYF. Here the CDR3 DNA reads TGCGCCAGCAGCTTGAAGGGGGACGCGTCCTACGAGCAGTACTTC.

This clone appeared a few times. CDR3 DNA: TGCGCCAGCAACGTGCGGGGCGTTAGCTACGAGCAGTACTTC. Residues: CASNVRGVSYEQYF. V is TRBV5-1 and J is TRBJ2-7, with a tentative D call TRBD2 (6 bases). The V end was cut by 6 bases, the J end by 3 bases, with 16 bases between. This CDR3 is built from 14 residues. Germline CDR1 reads SGHRS; CDR2 reads YFSETQ.

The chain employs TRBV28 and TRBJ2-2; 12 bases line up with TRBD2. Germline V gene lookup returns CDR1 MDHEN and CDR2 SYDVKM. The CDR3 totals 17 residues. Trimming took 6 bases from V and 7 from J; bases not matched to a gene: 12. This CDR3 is CASRFLRLAGVSGELFF. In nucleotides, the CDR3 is TGTGCCAGCAGATTCCTACGACTAGCGGGAGTCAGCGGGGAGCTGTTTTTT.

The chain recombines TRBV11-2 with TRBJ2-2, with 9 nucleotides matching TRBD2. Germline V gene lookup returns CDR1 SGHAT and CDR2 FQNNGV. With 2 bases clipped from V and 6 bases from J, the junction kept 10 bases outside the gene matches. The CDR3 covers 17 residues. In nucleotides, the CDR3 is TGTGCCAGCAGCTTAAAACCGGGACTAGCATCCCCCGGGGAGCTGTTTTTT. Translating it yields CASSLKPGLASPGELFF.

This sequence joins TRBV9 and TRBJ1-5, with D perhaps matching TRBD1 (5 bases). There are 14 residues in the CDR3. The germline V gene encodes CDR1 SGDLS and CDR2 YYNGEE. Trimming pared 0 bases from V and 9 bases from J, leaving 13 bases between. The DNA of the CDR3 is TGTGCCAGCAGCGTAGGTGGGGACGGAAGGCCCCAGCATTTT. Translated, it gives CASSVGGDGRPQHF.

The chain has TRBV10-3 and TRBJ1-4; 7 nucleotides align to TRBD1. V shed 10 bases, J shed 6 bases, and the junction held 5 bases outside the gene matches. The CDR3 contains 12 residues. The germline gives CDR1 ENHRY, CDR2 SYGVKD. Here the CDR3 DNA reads TGTGCCACCCGACAGGGAGATGAAAAACTGTTTTTT. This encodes CATRQGDEKLFF.

The CDR3 nucleotides are TGTGCCAGCAGCCAGCAGAACTATGGCTACACCTTC. Translating gives CASSQQNYGYTF. This sequence joins TRBV5-4 and TRBJ1-2; D unresolved. The germline V and J ends were trimmed by 4 bases and 2 bases, with 6 bases remaining between them. Germline CDR1 and CDR2: SGHNT and YYREEE (reference sequence). The CDR3 is 12 residues long.

CDR3 sequence reads: CASSFGEKLFF. The CDR3 coding sequence is TGTGCCAGCAGCTTCGGTGAAAAACTGTTTTTT. This chain uses TRBV11-2 with TRBJ1-4; D remains ambiguous. The length of the CDR3 is 11 residues. The V gene's germline CDR1 is SGHAT and CDR2 FQNNGV. The V end lost 3 bases, the J end lost 7 bases, and 3 bases lay between the germline ends.